Below are 7 T cell receptor beta chains sequenced from a single sample in a study of Ad26.COV2.S vaccination and SARS-CoV-2 variants. Libraries were prepared by immunoSEQ multiplex PCR; TCRdb keeps only in-frame clonotypes and omits some of them. This table holds about 350,000 clones, 88% found once. Treatment described: roughly 19 received Ad26.COV2.S at low or high dose, single or two shots; about 5 received placebo; per-sample allocation not given. Sample collection was performed on day 63 after the first vaccine or placebo injection. The specimen was peripheral blood, collected in a trial of Ad26.COV2.S vaccine versus placebo. These receptors were taken from a person aged 18-65 years who received the Ad26.COV2.S COVID-19 vaccine or a placebo.

In the case of this clone: Mismatch with germline at one junction end may stem from a read error. This chain joins TRBV7-7 and TRBJ2-2, with D tentatively TRBD1 (6 bases). Germline V gives CDR1 SSHAT, CDR2 FNYEAQ (reference sequence). This CDR3 region has 15 residues. This CDR3 reads CASSLGTLNTGELFF. Written as DNA, the CDR3 is TGTGCTAGCAGCTTAGGGACACTGAACACCGGGGAGCTGTTTTTT.

This chain uses TRBV7-9 with TRBJ2-1; 9 bases align to TRBD1. Germline assignment: CDR1 SEHNR and CDR2 FQNEAQ (reference sequence). After removal of 11 bases from V and 1 base from J, the junction contained 3 bases not matched to a gene. The CDR3 has 13 residues. CDR3 coding DNA: TGTGCCCACGACAGGGGGTCCTACAATGAGCAGTTCTTC. This gives the protein CAHDRGSYNEQFF.

The chain couples TRBV15 to TRBJ1-6; D is perhaps TRBD1 (6 bases). V dropped 1 base and J dropped 8 bases, with 15 bases sitting between them. This CDR3 spans 16 amino acids. Germline CDR1 LNHNV, CDR2 YYDKDF (reference sequence). The CDR3 region has the DNA TGTGCCACCAGCAGAGCAGGTCAGGGGTTGGATTCACCCCTCCACTTT. It specifies CATSRAGQGLDSPLHF.

This clone was recorded only once. This chain joins TRBV6-1 and TRBJ2-4; TRBD1 agrees at 7 bases. This CDR3 region has 15 residues. Per germline, CDR1 MNHNS and CDR2 SASEGT. J was trimmed by 1 base and V by 3 bases; bases with no gene match: 3. For the CDR3, the DNA is TGTGCCAGCAGTGACAGGGGGTCTGCCAAAAACATTCAGTACTTC. As protein: CASSDRGSAKNIQYF.

The chain joins TRBV7-2 to TRBJ1-1; D is perhaps TRBD1 (6 bases). Looked up from germline, CDR1 is SGHTA and CDR2 is FQGNSA. The CDR3 runs 14 residues. V was pared by 5 bases and J by 0 bases, with 10 bases between. The CDR3 DNA sequence: TGTGCCAGCAGCCCCCCAGGGGTGAACACTGAAGCTTTCTTT. Its protein product is CASSPPGVNTEAFF.

The chain has TRBV5-6 and TRBJ1-4; the D gene is possibly TRBD1 (5 bases). The V and J ends lost 2 bases and 4 bases respectively, with 9 bases between them. This CDR3 comprises 14 residues. Germline V gene sequence: CDR1 SGHDT, CDR2 YYEEEE. The CDR3 coding sequence is TGTGCCAGCAGCTTAGGACACCTTAATGAAAAACTGTTTTTT. It codes for CASSLGHLNEKLFF.

V gene TRBV5-4 combines with J gene TRBJ1-1; the D is unclear. V was trimmed by 5 bases and J by 9 bases, leaving 17 bases between them. The CDR3 has 13 residues. CDR1 SGHNT and CDR2 YYREEE come from the germline V gene (reference sequence). CDR3 sequence (DNA): TGTGCCAGCAGAAATAACGCGGAACATCAAGCTTTCTTT. Its translation is CASRNNAEHQAFF. Supplemented by reference TRBV5-4 and TRBJ1-1, the full variable domain reads ETGVTQSPTHLIKTRGQQVTLRCSSQSGHNTVSWYQQALGQGPQFIFQYYREEENGRGNFPPRFSGLQFPNYSSELNVNALELDDSALYLCASRNNAEHQAFFGQGTRLTVV.